The TCR beta chain described here comes from a study of T cell repertoires in cytomegalovirus infection. Study details: Both a matching HLA type and CMV infection were indicated by public TCR beta signatures.

TCRdb fed the reads into MiXCR, producing one record per CDR3 protein. Of approximately 1,000,000 distinct CDR3 sequences listed, approximately 33% are singletons. There are a few counts of this clonotype. The antigen remains unidentified. The TCR originated in a human donor in good health (CMV status not recorded). Some clones in this sample may be carry-over from other donors' samples. Material: cultured CD8+ T cells from PBMCs, obtained from culture after CMV antigen stimulation.

The CDR3 protein is CASSLRGVGEQYV. Written as DNA, the CDR3 is TGTGCCAGCAGCTTAAGAGGGGTAGGCGAGCAGTACGTC. The rearrangement joins TRBV7-8 to TRBJ2-7; D is possibly TRBD1 or TRBD2 (5 bases each). V shed 2 bases and J shed 6 bases, with 11 bases lying between them. The CDR3 runs 13 residues. The V gene's germline CDR1 is SGHVS and CDR2 FQNEAQ.